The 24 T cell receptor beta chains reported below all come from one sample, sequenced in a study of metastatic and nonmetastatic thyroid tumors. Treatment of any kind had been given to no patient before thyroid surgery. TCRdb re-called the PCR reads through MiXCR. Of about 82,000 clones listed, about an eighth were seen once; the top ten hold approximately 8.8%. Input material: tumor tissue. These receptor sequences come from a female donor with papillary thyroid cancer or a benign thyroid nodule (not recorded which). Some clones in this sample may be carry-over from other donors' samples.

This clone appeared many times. This CDR3 is CSARVQGETDTQYF. The CDR3 DNA follows: TGCAGTGCTAGAGTACAGGGGGAGACAGATACGCAGTATTTT. This chain connects TRBV20-1 to TRBJ2-3; 8 bases are shared with TRBD1. The germline V gene has CDR1 DFQATT and CDR2 SNEGSKA (reference sequence). The CDR3 is 14 amino acids. Trimming removed 1 base from V and 3 bases from J; junction bases left unmatched: 3.

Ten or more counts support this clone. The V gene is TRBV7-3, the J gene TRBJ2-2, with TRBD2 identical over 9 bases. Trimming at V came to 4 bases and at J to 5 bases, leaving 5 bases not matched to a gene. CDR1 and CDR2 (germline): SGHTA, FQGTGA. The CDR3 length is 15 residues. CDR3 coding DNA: TGTGCCAGCAGCTCAGCGGGAGGAAGGACCGGGGAGCTGTTTTTT. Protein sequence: CASSSAGGRTGELFF. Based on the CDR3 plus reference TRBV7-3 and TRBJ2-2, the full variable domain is GAGVSQTPSNKVTEKGKYVELRCDPISGHTALYWYRQSLGQGPEFLIYFQGTGAADDSGLPNDRFFAVRPEGSVSTLKIQRTERGDSAVYLCASSSAGGRTGELFFGEGSRLTVL.

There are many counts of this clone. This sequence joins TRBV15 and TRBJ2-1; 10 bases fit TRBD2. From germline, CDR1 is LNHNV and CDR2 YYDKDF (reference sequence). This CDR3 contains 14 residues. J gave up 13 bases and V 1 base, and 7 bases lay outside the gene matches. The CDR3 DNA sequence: TGTGCCACCAGCAGAGTTGGGACTAGCGTGCATCAGTTCTTC. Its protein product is CATSRVGTSVHQFF.

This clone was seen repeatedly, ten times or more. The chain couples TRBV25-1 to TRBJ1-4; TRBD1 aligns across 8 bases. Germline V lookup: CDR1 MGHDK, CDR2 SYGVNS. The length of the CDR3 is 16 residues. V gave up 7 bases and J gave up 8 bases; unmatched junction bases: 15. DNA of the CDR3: TGTGCCAGCACCCCCGCCGCAGGGGGCTGGAGGGAAAAACTGTTTTTT. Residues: CASTPAAGGWREKLFF.

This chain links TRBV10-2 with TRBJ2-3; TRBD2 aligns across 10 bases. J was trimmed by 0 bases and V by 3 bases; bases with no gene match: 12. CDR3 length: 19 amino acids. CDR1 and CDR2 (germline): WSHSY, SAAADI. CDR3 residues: CASSDGIGLAVSSTDTQYF. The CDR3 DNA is TGCGCCAGCAGTGACGGGATCGGACTAGCGGTTTCTAGCACAGATACGCAGTATTTT.

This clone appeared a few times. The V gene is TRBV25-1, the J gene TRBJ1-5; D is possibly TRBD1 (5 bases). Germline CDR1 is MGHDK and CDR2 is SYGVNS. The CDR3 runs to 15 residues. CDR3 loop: CVEILGDKGNQPQHF. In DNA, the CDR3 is TGTGTGGAAATATTGGGGGATAAGGGCAATCAGCCCCAGCATTTT.

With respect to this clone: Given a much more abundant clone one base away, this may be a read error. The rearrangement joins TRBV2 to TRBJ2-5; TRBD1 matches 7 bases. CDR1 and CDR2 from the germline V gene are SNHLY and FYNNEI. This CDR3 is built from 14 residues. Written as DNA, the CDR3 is TGTGCCGGCAGTGAAGACAGGGTGGGAGAGACCCAGTACTTC. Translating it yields CAGSEDRVGETQYF.

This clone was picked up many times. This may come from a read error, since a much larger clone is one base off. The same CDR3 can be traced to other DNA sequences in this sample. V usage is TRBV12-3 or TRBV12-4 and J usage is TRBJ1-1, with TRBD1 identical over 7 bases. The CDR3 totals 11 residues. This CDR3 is CASRLTGHAFF. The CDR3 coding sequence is TGTGCCAGCAGGCTGACAGGGCACGCTTTCTTC.

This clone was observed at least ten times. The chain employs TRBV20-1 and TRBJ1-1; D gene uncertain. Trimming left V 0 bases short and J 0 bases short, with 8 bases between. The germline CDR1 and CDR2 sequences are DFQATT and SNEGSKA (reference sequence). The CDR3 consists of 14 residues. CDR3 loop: CSARDQHMNTEAFF. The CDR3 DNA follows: TGCAGTGCTAGAGATCAGCATATGAACACTGAAGCTTTCTTT.

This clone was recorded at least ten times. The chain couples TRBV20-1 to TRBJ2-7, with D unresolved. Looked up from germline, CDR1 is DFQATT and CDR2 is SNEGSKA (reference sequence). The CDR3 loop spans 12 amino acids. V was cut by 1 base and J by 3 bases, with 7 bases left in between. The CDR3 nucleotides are TGCAGTGCTAGAGGACACGACTACGAGCAGTACTTC. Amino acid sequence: CSARGHDYEQYF.

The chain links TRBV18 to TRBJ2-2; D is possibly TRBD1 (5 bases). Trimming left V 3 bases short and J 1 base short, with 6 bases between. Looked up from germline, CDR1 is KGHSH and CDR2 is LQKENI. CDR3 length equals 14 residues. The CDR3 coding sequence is TGTGCCAGCTCACCGACAGTGAACACCGGGGAGCTGTTTTTT. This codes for CASSPTVNTGELFF.

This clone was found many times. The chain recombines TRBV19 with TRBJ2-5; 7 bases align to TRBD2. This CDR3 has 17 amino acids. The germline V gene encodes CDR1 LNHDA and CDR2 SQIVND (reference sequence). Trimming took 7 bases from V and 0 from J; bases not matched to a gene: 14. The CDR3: CASIVGREKGYQETQYF. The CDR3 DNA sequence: TGTGCCAGTATCGTAGGGCGGGAGAAGGGGTACCAAGAGACCCAGTACTTC.

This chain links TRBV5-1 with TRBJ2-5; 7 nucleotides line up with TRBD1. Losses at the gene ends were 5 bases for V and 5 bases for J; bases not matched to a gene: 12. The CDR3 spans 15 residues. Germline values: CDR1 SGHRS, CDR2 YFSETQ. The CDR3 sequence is CASRTGSVLGETQYF. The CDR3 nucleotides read TGCGCCAGCAGGACAGGGTCGGTTCTGGGGGAGACCCAGTACTTC.

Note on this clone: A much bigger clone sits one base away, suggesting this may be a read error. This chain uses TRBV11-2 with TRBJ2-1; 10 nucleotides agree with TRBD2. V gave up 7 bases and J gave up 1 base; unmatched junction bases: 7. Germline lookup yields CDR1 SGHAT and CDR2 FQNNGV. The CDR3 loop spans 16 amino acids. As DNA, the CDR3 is TGTGCCAGCACAGCTAGCGGGGGCCTATCCTACAATGAGCAGTTCTTC. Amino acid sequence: CASTASGGLSYNEQFF.

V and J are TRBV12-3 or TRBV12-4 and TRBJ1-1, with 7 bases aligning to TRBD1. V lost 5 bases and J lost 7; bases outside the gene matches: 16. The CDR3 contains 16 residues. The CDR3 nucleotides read TGTGCCAGCAGTCTCGTTGCCGGGACAGCGCGGAATGAAGCTTTCTTT. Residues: CASSLVAGTARNEAFF.

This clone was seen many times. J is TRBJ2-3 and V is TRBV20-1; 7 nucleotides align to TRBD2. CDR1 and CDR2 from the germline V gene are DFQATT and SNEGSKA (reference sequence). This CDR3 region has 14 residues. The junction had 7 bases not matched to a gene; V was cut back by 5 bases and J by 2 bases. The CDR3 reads CSAPGTTTTDTQYF. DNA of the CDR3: TGCAGTGCTCCCGGGACTACAACCACAGATACGCAGTATTTT.

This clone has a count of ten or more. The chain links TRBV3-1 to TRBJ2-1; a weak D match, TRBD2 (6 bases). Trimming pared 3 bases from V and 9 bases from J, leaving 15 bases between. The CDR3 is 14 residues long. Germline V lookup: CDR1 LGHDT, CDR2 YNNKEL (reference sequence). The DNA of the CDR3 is TGTGCCAGCAGCCAGACTAGGGAGGCGGGTGAGCAGTTCTTC. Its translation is CASSQTREAGEQFF.

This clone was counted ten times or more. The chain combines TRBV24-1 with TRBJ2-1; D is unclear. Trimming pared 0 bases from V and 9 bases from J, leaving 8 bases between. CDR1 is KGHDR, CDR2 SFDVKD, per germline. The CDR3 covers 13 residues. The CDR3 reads CATSDLSPVEQFF. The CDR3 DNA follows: TGTGCCACCAGTGATTTGAGCCCAGTTGAGCAGTTCTTC.

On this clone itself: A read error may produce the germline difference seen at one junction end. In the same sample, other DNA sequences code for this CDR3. The CDR3 sequence: CASSFLGNEQFF. The CDR3 DNA reads TGCGCCAGCAGTTTTTTGGGCAATGAGCAGTTCTTC. V is TRBV12-3 or TRBV12-4 and J is TRBJ2-1, with D uncertain. The CDR3 is 12 residues long.

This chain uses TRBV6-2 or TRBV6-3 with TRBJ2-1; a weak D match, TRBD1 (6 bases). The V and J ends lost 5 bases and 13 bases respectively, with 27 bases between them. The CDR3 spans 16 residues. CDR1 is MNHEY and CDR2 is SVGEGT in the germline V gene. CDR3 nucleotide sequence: TGTGCCAGCAGTCTGACAGCGTTGGGGGCCACGGGTGATCAGTTCTTC. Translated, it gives CASSLTALGATGDQFF.

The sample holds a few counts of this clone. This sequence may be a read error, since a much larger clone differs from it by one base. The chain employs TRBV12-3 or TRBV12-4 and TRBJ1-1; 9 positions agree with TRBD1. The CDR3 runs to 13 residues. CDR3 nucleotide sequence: TGTGCCAGCAGTATACAGGGGGCTTCTGAATCTTTCTTT. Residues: CASSIQGASESFF.

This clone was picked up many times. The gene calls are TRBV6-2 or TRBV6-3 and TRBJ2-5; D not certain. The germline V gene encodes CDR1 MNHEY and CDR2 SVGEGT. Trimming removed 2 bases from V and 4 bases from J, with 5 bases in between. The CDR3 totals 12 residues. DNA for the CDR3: TGTGCCAGCAGTTACCCCTCAGAGACCCAGTACTTC. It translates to CASSYPSETQYF.

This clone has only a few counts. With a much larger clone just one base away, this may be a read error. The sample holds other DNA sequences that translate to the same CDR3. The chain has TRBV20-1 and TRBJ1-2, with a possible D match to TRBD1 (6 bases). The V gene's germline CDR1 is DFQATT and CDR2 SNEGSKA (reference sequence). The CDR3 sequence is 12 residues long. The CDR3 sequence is CSALDRVYGYTF. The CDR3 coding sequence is TGCAGCGCCCTGGACAGAGTCTATGGCTACACCTTC.

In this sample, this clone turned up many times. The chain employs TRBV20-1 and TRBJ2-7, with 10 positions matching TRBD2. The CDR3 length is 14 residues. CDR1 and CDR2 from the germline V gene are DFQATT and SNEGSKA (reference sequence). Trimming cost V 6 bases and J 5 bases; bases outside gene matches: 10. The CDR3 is CSAPLAGVGHEQYF. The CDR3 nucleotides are TGCAGTGCGCCTCTAGCGGGAGTGGGTCACGAGCAGTACTTC.